This T cell receptor beta chain was profiled in a study of blood T cells in healthy people across ages. Through a sample-barcoded 5' primer and a J-beta primer mix, a second PCR was run for roughly 6 to 12 cycles. Each of the samples gave a minimum of 2.5 million paired-end reads that contained CDR3. TCRdb called the 5' RACE reads again in MiXCR, with one record for every CDR3 protein. Counted here are about a million distinct CDR3 sequences, 51% occurring once; the ten biggest clones make up roughly 23%. The receptor was derived from a woman aged 60-75 years in good health. Material for sequencing was blood.

The CDR3 loop reads CASTGTGVLSPLHF. The CDR3 DNA is TGTGCCAGCACCGGGACAGGGGTTCTGTCACCCCTCCACTTT. The rearrangement uses TRBV3-1 and TRBJ1-6, with 10 bases matching TRBD1. V dropped 7 bases and J dropped 10; count of bases not matched to a gene: 7. The CDR3 is 14 residues long. Germline V CDR1 and CDR2: LGHDT, YNNKEL (reference sequence).